This is a list of T cell receptor beta chains from one sample in a study of tumor T cells in aggressive B-cell lymphoma. Assay: immunoSEQ multiplex PCR; the TCRdb copy retains only in-frame clones and omits some. The data contain about 3,500 clones, about 94% of them singletons. Sequences were obtained from tumor tissue. The receptors stem from an adult with diffuse large B cell lymphoma. The CDR3 runs from the conserved cysteine through the conserved F or W. D genes are given only for firm matches. A clone size is listed for some rows: how often the clone was seen (once, few, many), or a class if it is expanded.

D: NA; J: TRBJ1-2; size: NA; V: TRBV30; CDR3: CAWGGTDRGGYTF; DNA: TGTGCCTGGGGAGGGACCGACAGAGGTGGCTACACCTTC
D: NA; J: TRBJ1-1; size: NA; V: TRBV18; CDR3: CASSPWVRLNTEAFF; DNA: TGTGCCAGCTCACCCTGGGTGAGGCTGAACACTGAAGCTTTCTTT
D: NA; J: TRBJ1-2; size: NA; V: TRBV5-1; CDR3: CASSYPRGAGYTF; DNA: TGCGCCAGCAGCTATCCCAGGGGTGCTGGCTACACCTTC
D: NA; J: TRBJ1-1; size: NA; V: TRBV5-1; CDR3: CASLGGPNTEAFF; DNA: TGCGCCAGCCTCGGAGGGCCGAACACTGAAGCTTTCTTT
D: TRBD1; J: TRBJ1-1; size: NA; V: TRBV11-2; CDR3: CASSHRDRSSAAFF; DNA: TGTGCCAGCAGCCACCGGGACAGGTCTTCGGCAGCTTTCTTT
D: TRBD1; J: TRBJ2-5; size: NA; V: TRBV7-9; CDR3: CASRHRGQETQYF; DNA: TGTGCCAGCCGGCACAGGGGGCAGGAGACCCAGTACTTC
D: NA; J: TRBJ2-7; size: NA; V: TRBV10-3; CDR3: CATFDRTDPYEQYF; DNA: TGTGCCACCTTCGACCGGACAGACCCCTACGAGCAGTACTTC
D: TRBD2; J: TRBJ2-1; size: NA; V: TRBV2; CDR3: CASSASTSGSVNEQFF; DNA: TGTGCCAGCAGTGCTTCGACTAGCGGGAGTGTAAATGAGCAGTTCTTC
D: TRBD2; J: TRBJ2-4; size: once; V: TRBV30; CDR3: CAWSSTSGRRAENIQYF; DNA: TGTGCCTGGAGTAGTACTAGCGGGAGACGAGCGGAAAACATTCAGTACTTC
D: NA; J: TRBJ1-2; size: NA; V: TRBV7-9; CDR3: CASSFQNYGYTF; DNA: TGTGCCAGCAGCTTTCAGAACTATGGCTACACCTTC
D: TRBD1; J: TRBJ2-2; size: NA; V: TRBV7-8; CDR3: CASSLAGQGYTGELFF; DNA: TGTGCCAGCAGCTTAGCGGGACAGGGTTACACCGGGGAGCTGTTTTTT
D: TRBD1; J: TRBJ2-7; size: NA; V: TRBV19; CDR3: CASTLSGQGAYEQYF; DNA: TGTGCCAGTACTCTCTCGGGACAGGGGGCCTACGAGCAGTACTTC
D: NA; J: TRBJ2-3; size: NA; V: TRBV2; CDR3: CASSEMADTQYF; DNA: TGTGCCAGCAGTGAAATGGCTGATACGCAGTATTTT
D: NA; J: TRBJ1-1; size: few; V: TRBV2; CDR3: CASRESSLEAFF; DNA: TGTGCCAGCAGGGAGTCGTCGTTAGAAGCTTTCTTT